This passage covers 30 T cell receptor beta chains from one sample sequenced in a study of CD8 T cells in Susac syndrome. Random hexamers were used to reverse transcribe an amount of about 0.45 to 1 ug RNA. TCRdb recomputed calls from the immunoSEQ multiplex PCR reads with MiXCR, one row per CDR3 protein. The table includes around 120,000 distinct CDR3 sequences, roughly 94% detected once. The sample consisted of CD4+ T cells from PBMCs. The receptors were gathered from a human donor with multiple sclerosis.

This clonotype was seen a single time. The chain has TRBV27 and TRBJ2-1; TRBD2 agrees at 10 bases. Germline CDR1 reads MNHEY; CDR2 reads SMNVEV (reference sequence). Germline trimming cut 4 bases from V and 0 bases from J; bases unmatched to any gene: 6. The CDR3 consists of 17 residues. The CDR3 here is CASSSFSGGSSYNEQFF. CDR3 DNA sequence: TGTGCCAGCAGTTCTTTTAGCGGGGGGAGCTCCTACAATGAGCAGTTCTTC.

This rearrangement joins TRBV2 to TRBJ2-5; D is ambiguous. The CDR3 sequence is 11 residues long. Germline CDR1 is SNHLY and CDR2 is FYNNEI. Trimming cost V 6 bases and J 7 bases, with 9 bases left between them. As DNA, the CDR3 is TGTGCCAGCAGCCTCCTCGGGACCCAGTACTTC. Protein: CASSLLGTQYF.

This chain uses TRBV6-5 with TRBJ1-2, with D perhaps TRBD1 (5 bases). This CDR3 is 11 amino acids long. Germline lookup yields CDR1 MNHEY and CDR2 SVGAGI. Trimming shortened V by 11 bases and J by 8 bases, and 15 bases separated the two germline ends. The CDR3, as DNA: TGTGCCTGCGGGGGTTATTGGGGCTACACCTTC. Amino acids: CACGGYWGYTF.

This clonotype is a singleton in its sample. The CDR3 sequence is CASSPNRQGEAGANVLTF. In nucleotides, the CDR3 is TGTGCCAGTAGTCCAAACAGACAGGGAGAAGCTGGGGCCAACGTCCTGACTTTC. J is TRBJ2-6 and V is TRBV19, with 7 nucleotides matching TRBD1. Germline CDR1 LNHDA, CDR2 SQIVND (reference sequence). This CDR3 is built from 18 residues. Trimming at V came to 5 bases and at J to 2 bases, leaving 12 bases not matched to a gene.

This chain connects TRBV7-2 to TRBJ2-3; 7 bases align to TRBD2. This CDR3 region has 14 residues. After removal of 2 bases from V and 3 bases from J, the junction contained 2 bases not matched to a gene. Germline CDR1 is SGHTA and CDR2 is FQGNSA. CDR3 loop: CASSLNGGTDTQYF. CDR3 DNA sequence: TGTGCCAGCAGCTTAAACGGGGGGACAGATACGCAGTATTTT.

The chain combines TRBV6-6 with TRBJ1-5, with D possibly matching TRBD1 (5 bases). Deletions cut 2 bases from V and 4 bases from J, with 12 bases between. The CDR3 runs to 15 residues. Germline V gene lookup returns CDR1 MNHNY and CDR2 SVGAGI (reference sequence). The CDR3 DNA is TGTGCCAGCAGTTACGAGGTTCAGGGAAATCAGCCCCAGCATTTT. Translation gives CASSYEVQGNQPQHF.

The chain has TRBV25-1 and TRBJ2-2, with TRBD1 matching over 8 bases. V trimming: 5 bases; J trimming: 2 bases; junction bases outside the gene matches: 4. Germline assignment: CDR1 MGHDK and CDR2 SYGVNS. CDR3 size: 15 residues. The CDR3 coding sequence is TGTGCCAGCAGTCCCGGGACAGGAAACACCGGGGAGCTGTTTTTT. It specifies CASSPGTGNTGELFF.

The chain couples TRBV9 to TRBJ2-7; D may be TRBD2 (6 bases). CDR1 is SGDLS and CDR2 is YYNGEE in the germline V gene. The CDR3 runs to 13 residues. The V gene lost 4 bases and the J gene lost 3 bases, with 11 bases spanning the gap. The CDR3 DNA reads TGTGCCAGCAGCACCGGGACTCTCTACGAGCAGTACTTC. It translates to CASSTGTLYEQYF. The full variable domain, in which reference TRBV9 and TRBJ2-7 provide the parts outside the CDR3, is DSGVTQTPKHLITATGQRVTLRCSPRSGDLSVYWYQQSLDQGLQFLIQYYNGEERAKGNILERFSAQQFPDLHSELNLSSLELGDSALYFCASSTGTLYEQYFGPGTRLTVT.

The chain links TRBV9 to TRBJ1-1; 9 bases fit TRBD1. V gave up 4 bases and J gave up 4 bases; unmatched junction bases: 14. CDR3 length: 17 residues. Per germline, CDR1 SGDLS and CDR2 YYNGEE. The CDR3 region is CASSSSRTGAVSTEAFF. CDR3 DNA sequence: TGTGCCAGCAGCTCGAGTAGGACAGGGGCAGTGAGCACTGAAGCTTTCTTT.

CDR3 in DNA: TGTGCTAGTGGACTGATATACTACGAGCAGTACTTC. Translation: CASGLIYYEQYF. The genes are TRBV12-5 and TRBJ2-7; D remains ambiguous. Germline values: CDR1 LGHNT, CDR2 FRNRAP. This CDR3 is 12 amino acids long. V was cut by 6 bases and J by 3 bases, with 9 bases left in between.

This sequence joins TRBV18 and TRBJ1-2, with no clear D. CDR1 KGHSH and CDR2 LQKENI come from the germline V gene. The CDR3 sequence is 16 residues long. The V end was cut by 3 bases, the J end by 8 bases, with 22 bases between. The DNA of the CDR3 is TGTGCCAGCTCACCGCTCACCCCAGACGAGTTTGCAGGCTACACCTTC. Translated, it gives CASSPLTPDEFAGYTF.

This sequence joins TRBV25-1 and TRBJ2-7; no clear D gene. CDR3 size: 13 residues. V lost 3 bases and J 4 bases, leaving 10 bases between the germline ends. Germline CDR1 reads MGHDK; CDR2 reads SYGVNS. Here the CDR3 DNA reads TGTGCCAGCAGTGAGCGACTCTTGTACGAGCAGTACTTC. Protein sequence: CASSERLLYEQYF.

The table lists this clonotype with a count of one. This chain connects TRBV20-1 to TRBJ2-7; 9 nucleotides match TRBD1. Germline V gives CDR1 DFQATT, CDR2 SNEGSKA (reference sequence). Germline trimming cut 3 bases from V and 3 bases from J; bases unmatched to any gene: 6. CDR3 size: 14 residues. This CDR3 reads CSASLWTGVYEQYF. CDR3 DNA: TGCAGTGCTAGCTTGTGGACAGGGGTCTACGAGCAGTACTTC.

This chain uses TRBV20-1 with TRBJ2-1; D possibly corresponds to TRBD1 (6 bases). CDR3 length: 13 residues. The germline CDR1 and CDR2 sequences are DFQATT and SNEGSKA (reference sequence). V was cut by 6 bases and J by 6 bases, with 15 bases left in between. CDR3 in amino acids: CSAPQGLGNEQFF. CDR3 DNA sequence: TGCAGTGCCCCACAGGGATTGGGCAATGAGCAGTTCTTC.

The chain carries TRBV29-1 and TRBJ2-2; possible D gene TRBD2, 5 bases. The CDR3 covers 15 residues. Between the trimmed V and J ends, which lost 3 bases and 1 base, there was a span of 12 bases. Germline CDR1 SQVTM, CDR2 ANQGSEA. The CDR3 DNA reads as TGCAGCGTTGAGGTGGAGGTCGGGAACACCGGGGAGCTGTTTTTT. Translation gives CSVEVEVGNTGELFF.

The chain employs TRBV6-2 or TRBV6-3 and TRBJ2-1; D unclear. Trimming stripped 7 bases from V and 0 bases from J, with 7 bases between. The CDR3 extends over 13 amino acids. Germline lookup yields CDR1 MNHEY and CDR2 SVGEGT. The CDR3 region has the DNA TGTGCCAGCACGGAAAGCTCCTACAATGAGCAGTTCTTC. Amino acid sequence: CASTESSYNEQFF.

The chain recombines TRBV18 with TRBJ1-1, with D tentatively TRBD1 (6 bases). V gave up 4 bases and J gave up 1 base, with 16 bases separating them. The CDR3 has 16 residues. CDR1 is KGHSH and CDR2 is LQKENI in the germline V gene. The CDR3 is CASSLLPGQENTEAFF. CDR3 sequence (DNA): TGTGCCAGCTCACTGTTACCGGGACAAGAGAACACTGAAGCTTTCTTT.

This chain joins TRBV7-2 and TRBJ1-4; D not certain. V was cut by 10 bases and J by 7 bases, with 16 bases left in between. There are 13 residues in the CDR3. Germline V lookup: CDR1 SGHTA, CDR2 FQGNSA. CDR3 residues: CATTGRTPEKLFF. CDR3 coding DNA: TGTGCCACCACTGGCCGGACCCCTGAAAAACTGTTTTTT.

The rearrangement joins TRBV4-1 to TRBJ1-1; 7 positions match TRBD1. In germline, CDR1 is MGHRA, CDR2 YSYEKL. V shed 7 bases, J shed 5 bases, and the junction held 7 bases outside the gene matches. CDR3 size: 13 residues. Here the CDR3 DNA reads TGCGCCAGCACCAGGGGGGACCTTACTGAAGCTTTCTTT. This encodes CASTRGDLTEAFF.

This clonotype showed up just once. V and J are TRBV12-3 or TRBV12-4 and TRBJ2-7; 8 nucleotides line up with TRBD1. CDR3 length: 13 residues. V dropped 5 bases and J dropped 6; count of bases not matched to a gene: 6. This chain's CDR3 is CASSQGAVREQYF. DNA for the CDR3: TGTGCCAGCAGTCAGGGGGCTGTCCGCGAGCAGTACTTC.

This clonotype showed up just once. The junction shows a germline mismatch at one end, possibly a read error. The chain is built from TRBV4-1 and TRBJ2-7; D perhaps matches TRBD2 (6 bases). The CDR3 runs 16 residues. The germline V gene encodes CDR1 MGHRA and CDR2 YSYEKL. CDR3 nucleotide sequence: TGCGCCAGCAGACAAGCTCTTGGCGGGGCAACCTACGAGCAGTACTTC. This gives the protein CASRQALGGATYEQYF.

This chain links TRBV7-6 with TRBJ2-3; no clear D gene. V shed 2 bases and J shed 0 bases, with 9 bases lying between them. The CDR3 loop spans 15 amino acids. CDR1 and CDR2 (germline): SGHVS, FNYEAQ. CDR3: CASSLLAASTDTQYF. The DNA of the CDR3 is TGTGCCAGCAGCTTACTCGCGGCTAGCACAGATACGCAGTATTTT.

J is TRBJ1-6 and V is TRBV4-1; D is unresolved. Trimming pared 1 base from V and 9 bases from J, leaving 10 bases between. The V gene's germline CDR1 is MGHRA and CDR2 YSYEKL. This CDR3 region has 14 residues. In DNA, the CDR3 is TGCGCCAGCAGCCAAGTAAAGTCCGGTTCACCCCTCCACTTT. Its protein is CASSQVKSGSPLHF.

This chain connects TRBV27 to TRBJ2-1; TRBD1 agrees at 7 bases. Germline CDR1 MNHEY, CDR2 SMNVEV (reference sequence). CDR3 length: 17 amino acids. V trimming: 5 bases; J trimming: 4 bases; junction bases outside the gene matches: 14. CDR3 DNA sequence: TGTGCCAGCAGTCCCGTCCTGGGGGACAGAGTTTACAATGAGCAGTTCTTC. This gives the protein CASSPVLGDRVYNEQFF.

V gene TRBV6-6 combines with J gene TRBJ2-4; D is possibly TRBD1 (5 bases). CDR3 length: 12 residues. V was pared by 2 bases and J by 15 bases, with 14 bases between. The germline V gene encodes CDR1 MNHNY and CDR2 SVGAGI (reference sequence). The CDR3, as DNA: TGTGCCAGCAGTTACCGTGGGGCCTCCCCGTACTTC. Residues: CASSYRGASPYF.

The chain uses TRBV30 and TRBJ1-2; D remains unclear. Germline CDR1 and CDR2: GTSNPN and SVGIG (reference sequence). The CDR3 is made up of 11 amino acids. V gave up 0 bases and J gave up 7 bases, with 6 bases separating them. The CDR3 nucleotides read TGTGCCTGGAGTGTAGGAGCTGGCTACACCTTC. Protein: CAWSVGAGYTF.

CDR3: CASSLGLVDTQYF. The DNA for the CDR3 is TGTGCCAGCAGCCTCGGACTAGTGGATACGCAGTATTTT. The chain couples TRBV6-2 or TRBV6-3 to TRBJ2-3, with 7 positions matching TRBD2. Germline loops: CDR1 MNHEY, CDR2 SVGEGT. Losses at the gene ends were 6 bases for V and 6 bases for J; bases not matched to a gene: 6. The CDR3 loop spans 13 amino acids.

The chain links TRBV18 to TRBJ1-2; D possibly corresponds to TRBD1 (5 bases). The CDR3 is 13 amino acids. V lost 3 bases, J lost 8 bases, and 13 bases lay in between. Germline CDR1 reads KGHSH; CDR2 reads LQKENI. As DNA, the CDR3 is TGTGCCAGCTCACCCAGGGTCGACAACGGCTACACCTTC. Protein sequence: CASSPRVDNGYTF.

CDR3 sequence (DNA): TGTGCCTGGAGTCCCGGCCGTGACGGAGGCTACACCTTC. As protein: CAWSPGRDGGYTF. The rearrangement uses TRBV30 and TRBJ1-2; D remains unclear. This CDR3 comprises 13 residues. Trimming stripped 2 bases from V and 8 bases from J, with 15 bases between. The germline V gene has CDR1 GTSNPN and CDR2 SVGIG (reference sequence).

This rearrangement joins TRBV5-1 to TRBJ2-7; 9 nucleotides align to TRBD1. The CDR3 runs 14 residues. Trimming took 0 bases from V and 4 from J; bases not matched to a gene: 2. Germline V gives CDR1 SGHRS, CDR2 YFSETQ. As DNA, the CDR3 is TGCGCCAGCAGCTTGGCGGGACAGGGTTACGAGCAGTACTTC. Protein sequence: CASSLAGQGYEQYF.